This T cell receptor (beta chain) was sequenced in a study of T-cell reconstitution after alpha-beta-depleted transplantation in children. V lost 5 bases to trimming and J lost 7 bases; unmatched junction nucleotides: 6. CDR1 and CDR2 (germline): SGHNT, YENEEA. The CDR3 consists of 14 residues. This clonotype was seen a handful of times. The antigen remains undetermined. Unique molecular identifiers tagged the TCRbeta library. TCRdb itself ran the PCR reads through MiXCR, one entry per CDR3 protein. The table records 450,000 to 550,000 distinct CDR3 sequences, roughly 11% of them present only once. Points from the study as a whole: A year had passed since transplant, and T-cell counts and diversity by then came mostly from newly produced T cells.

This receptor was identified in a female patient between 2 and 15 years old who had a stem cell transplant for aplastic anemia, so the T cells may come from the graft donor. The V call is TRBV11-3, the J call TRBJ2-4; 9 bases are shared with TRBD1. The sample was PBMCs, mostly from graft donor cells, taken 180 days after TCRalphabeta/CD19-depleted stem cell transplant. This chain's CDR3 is CASSPGTGINIQYF. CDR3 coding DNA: TGTGCCAGCAGCCCGGGGACAGGGATCAACATTCAGTACTTC. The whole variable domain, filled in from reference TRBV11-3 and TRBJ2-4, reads EAGVVQSPRYKIIEKKQPVAFWCNPISGHNTLYWYLQNLGQGPELLIRYENEEAVDDSQLPKDRFSAERLKGVDSTLKIQPAELGDSAVYLCASSPGTGINIQYFGAGTRLSVL.